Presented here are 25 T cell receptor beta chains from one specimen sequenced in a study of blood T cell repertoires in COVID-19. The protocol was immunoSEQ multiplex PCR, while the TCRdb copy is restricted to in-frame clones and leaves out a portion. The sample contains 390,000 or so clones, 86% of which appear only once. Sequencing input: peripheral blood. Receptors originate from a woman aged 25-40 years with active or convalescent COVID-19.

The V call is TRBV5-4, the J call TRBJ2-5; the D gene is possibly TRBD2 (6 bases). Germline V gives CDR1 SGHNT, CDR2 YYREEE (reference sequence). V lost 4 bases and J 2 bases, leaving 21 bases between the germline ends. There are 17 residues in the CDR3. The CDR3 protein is CASSPGAQGGGQETQYF. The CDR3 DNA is TGTGCCAGCAGCCCTGGAGCGCAGGGTGGGGGGCAAGAGACCCAGTACTTC.

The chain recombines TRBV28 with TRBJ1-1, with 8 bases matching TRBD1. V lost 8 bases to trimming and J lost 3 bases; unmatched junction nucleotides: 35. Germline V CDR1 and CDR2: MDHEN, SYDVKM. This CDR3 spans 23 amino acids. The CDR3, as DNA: TGTGCCAGCTACTCACTTAGGGGGCAGGGGGCCCACCCCTGGGATCCAAGACACACTGAAGCTTTCTTT. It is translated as CASYSLRGQGAHPWDPRHTEAFF.

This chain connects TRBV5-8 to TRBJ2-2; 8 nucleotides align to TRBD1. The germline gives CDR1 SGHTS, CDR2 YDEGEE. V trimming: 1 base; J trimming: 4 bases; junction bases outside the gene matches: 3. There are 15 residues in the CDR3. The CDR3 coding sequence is TGTGCCAGCAGCTTGTTAGGACAGGGCACCGGGGAGCTGTTTTTT. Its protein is CASSLLGQGTGELFF.

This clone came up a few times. CDR3 nucleotide sequence: TGTGCCAGCTCACCGGGACTAGCGGAAGGCGAGCAGTACTTC. Its translation is CASSPGLAEGEQYF. The chain combines TRBV18 with TRBJ2-7; 11 bases are a match to TRBD2. The CDR3 has 14 residues. V shed 3 bases, J shed 6 bases, and the junction held 4 bases outside the gene matches. Germline CDR1 reads KGHSH; CDR2 reads LQKENI.

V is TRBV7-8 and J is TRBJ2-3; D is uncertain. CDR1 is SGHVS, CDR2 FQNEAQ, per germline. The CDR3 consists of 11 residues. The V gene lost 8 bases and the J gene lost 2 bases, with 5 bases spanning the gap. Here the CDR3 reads CASANTDTQYF. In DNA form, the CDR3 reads TGTGCCAGCGCTAACACAGATACGCAGTATTTT.

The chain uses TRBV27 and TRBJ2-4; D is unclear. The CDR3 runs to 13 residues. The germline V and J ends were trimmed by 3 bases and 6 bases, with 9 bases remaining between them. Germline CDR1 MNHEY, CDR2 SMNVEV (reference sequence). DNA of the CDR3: TGTGCCAGCAGTTTGGGCCCCCCAAACATTCAGTACTTC. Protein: CASSLGPPNIQYF.

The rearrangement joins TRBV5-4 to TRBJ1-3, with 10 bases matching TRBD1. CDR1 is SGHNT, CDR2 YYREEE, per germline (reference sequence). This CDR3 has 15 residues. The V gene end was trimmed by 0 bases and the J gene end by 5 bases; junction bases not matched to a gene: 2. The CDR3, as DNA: TGTGCCAGCAGCTTGGAAGACAGGGGGCGAAACACCATATATTTT. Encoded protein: CASSLEDRGRNTIYF.

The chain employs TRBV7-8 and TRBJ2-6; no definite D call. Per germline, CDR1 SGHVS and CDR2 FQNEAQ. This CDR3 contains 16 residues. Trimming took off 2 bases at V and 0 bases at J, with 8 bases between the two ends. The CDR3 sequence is CASSLTIYSGANVLTF. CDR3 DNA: TGTGCCAGCAGCTTAACTATATACTCTGGGGCCAACGTCCTGACTTTC.

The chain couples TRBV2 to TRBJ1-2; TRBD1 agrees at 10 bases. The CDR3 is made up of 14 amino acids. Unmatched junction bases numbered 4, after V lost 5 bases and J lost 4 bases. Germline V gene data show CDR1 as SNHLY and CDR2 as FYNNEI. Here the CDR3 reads CASSSGTGVYGYTF. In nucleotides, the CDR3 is TGTGCCAGCAGTAGCGGGACAGGGGTCTATGGCTACACCTTC.

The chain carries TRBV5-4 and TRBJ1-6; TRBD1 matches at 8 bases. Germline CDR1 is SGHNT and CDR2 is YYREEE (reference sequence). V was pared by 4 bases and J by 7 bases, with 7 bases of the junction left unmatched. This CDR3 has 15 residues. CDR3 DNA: TGTGCCAGCAGCATGGACAGGGCCTCCAATTCACCCCTCCACTTT. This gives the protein CASSMDRASNSPLHF.

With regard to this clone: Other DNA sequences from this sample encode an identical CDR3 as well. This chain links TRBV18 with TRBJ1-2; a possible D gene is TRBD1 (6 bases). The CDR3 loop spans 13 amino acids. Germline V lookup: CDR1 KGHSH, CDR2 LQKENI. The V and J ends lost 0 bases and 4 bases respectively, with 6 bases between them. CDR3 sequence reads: CASSPPDSYGYTF. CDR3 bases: TGTGCCAGCTCACCACCGGACAGCTATGGCTACACCTTC.

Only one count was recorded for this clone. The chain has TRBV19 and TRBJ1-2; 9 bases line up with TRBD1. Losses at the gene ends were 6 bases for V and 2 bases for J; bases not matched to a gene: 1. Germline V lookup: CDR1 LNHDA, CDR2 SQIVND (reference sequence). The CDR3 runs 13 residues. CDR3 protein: CASRQGANYGYTF. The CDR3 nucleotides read TGTGCCAGTAGACAGGGGGCCAACTATGGCTACACCTTC.

The CDR3 nucleotides read TGTGCCAGCAGCTTGGGAAGGACAGGGTGGCAAGAGACCCAGTACTTC. Its translation: CASSLGRTGWQETQYF. The chain joins TRBV5-5 to TRBJ2-5; 8 bases align to TRBD1. The junction had 6 bases not matched to a gene; V was cut back by 0 bases and J by 2 bases. The CDR3 totals 16 residues. Germline V lookup: CDR1 SGHKS, CDR2 YYEKEE (reference sequence).

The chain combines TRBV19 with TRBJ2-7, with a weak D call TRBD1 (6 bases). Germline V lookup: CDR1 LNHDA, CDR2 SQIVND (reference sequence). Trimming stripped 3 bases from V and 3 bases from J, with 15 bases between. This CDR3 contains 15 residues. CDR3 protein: CASSMAGALLYEQYF. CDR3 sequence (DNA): TGTGCCAGTAGTATGGCAGGGGCGTTGCTCTACGAGCAGTACTTC. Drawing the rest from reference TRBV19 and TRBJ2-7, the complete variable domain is DGGITQSPKYLFRKEGQNVTLSCEQNLNHDAMYWYRQDPGQGLRLIYYSQIVNDFQKGDIAEGYSVSREKKESFPLTVTSAQKNPTAFYLCASSMAGALLYEQYFGPGTRLTVT.

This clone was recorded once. The CDR3 protein is CASSLGDKPYEQYF. The CDR3 DNA reads TGTGCCAGCAGCTTAGGAGACAAACCCTACGAGCAGTACTTC. The chain couples TRBV7-2 to TRBJ2-7, with unresolved D. V was cut by 1 base and J by 2 bases, with 9 bases left in between. This CDR3 is 14 amino acids long. Germline V gene lookup returns CDR1 SGHTA and CDR2 FQGNSA.

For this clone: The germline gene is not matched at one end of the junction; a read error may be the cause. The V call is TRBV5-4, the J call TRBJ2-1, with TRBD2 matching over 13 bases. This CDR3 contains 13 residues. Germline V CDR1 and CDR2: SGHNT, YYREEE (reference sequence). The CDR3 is CASSLELAGGPIF. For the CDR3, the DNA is TGTGCCAGCAGCTTGGAACTAGCGGGGGGGCCGATCTTC.

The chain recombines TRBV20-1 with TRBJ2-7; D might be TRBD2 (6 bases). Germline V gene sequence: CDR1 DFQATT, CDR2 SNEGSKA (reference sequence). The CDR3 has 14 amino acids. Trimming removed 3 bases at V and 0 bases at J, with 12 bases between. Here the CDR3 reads CSASWGDSSYEQYF. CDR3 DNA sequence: TGCAGTGCTAGTTGGGGGGATAGCTCCTACGAGCAGTACTTC.

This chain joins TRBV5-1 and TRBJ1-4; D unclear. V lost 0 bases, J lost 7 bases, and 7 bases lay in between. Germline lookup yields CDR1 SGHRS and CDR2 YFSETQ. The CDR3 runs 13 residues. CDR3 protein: CASSLGTSEKLFF. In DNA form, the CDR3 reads TGCGCCAGCAGCTTGGGAACGAGTGAAAAACTGTTTTTT.

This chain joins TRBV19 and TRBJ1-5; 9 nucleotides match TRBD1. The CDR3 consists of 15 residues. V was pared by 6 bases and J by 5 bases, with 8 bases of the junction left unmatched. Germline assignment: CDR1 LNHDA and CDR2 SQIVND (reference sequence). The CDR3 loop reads CASSQQGAGDQPQHF. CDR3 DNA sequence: TGTGCCAGTAGCCAACAGGGGGCGGGAGATCAGCCCCAGCATTTT.

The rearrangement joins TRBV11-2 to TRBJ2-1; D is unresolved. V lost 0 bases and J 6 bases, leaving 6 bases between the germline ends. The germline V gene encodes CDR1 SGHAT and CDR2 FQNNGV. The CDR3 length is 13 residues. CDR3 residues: CASSLERGNEQFF. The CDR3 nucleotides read TGTGCCAGCAGCTTAGAACGCGGCAATGAGCAGTTCTTC.

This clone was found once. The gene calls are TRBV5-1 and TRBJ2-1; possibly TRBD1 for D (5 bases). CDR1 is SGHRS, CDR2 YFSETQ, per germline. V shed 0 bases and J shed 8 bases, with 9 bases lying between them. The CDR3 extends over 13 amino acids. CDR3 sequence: CASSLGQGYEQFF. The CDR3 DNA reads TGCGCCAGCAGCTTGGGGCAGGGCTATGAGCAGTTCTTC.

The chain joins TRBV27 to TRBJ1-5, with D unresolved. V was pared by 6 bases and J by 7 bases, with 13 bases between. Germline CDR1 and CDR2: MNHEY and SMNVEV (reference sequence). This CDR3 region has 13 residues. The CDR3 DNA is TGTGCCAGCAGCTACGAAGTGGGCCAGCCCCAGCATTTT. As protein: CASSYEVGQPQHF.

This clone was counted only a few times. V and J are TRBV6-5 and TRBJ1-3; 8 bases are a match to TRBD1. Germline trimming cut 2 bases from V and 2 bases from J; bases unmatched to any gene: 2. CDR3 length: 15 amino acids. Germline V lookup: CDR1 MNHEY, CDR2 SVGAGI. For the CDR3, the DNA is TGTGCCAGCAGTTACGACAGGGGCCCTGGAAACACCATATATTTT. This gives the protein CASSYDRGPGNTIYF.

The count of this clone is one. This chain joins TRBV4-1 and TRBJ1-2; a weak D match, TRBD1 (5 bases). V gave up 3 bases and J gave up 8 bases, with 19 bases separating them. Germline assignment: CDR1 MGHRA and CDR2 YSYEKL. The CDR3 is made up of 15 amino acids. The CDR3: CASSHQGTIYSGYTF. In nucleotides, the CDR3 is TGCGCCAGCAGCCACCAGGGTACAATCTACAGCGGCTACACCTTC.

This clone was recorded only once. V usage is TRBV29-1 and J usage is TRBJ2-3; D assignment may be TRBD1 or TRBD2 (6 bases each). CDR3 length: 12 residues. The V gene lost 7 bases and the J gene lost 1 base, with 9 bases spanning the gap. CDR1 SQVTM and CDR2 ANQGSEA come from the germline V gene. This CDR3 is CSEGGGTDTQYF. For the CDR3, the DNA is TGCAGCGAGGGGGGCGGCACAGATACGCAGTATTTT.